These 2 T cell receptor beta chains originate from one sample sequenced in a study of cytomegalovirus exposure and HLA in healthy donors. Here immunoSEQ multiplex PCR was the method, and the copy in TCRdb shows in-frame clones only, minus some. Of around 160,000 clones detected, about 82% appear once; the ten largest clones hold around 2.5%. The sequencing sample was made of PBMCs. These receptors were collected from a young man in good health and CMV-seropositive.

The chain couples TRBV4-2 to TRBJ2-1; D is perhaps TRBD2 (7 bases). Deletions cut 5 bases from V and 8 bases from J, with 10 bases between. The CDR3 runs to 12 residues. Germline V lookup: CDR1 LGHNA, CDR2 YNFKEQ. The CDR3 region is CASSGGAYEQFF. DNA for the CDR3: TGTGCCAGCAGCGGGGGGGCCTATGAGCAGTTCTTC.

The chain recombines TRBV2 with TRBJ2-7; possible D gene TRBD1, 6 bases. The CDR3 covers 14 residues. Deletions cut 6 bases from V and 5 bases from J, with 17 bases between. Per the germline V gene, CDR1 is SNHLY and CDR2 is FYNNEI. CDR3 in DNA: TGTGCCAGCAGGGGTAGGGGGTCTCTCGACGAGCAGTACTTC. Its protein is CASRGRGSLDEQYF.